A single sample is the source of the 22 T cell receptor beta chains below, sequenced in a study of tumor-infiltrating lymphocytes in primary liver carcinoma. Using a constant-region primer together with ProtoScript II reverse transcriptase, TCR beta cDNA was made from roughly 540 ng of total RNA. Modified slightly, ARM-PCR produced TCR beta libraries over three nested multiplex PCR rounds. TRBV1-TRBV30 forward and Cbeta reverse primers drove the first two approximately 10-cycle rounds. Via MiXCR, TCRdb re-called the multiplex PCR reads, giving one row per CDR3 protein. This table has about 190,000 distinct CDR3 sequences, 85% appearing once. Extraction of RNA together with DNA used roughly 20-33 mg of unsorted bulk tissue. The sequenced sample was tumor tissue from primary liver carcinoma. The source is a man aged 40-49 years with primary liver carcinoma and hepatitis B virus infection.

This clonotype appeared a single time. CDR3 sequence reads: CASSYAVHNTGELFF. The CDR3, as DNA: TGTGCCAGCAGTTATGCCGTCCATAACACCGGGGAGCTGTTTTTT. The chain is built from TRBV6-6 and TRBJ2-2; D is unclear. Looked up from germline, CDR1 is MNHNY and CDR2 is SVGAGI (reference sequence). With 3 bases removed from V and 2 bases from J, the gap between germline ends came to 10 bases. The CDR3 has 15 amino acids.

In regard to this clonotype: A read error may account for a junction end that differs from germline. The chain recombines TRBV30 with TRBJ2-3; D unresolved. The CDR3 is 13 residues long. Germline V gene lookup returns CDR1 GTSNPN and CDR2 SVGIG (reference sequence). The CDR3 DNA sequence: TGCGCCTGGAGTCCCATCGCATCAGATACGCAGTATTTT. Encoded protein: CAWSPIASDTQYF.

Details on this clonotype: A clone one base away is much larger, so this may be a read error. The chain's CDR3 is CANSPGPYEQYF. The CDR3 DNA is TGTGCCAACAGCCCAGGACCCTACGAGCAGTACTTC. This rearrangement joins TRBV7-9 to TRBJ2-7; D is uncertain. From germline, CDR1 is SEHNR and CDR2 FQNEAQ (reference sequence). This CDR3 has 12 residues. The entire variable domain, with the rest obtained from reference TRBV7-9 and TRBJ2-7, is as follows: DTGVSQNPRHKITKRGQNVTFRCDPISEHNRLYWYRQTLGQGPEFLTYFQNEAQLEKSRLLSDRFSAERPKGSFSTLEIQRTEQGDSAMYLCANSPGPYEQYFGPGTRLTVT.

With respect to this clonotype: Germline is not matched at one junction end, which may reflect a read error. The CDR3 sequence: CASSQVRASGRALVDTQYF. The CDR3 region has the DNA TGCGCCAGCAGCCAAGTTCGGGCTAGCGGGAGGGCCCTCGTAGATACGCAATATTTT. The rearrangement links TRBV4-3 to TRBJ2-3, with 12 bases that match TRBD2. The germline CDR1 and CDR2 sequences are LGHNA and YSLEER. CDR3 length: 19 residues.

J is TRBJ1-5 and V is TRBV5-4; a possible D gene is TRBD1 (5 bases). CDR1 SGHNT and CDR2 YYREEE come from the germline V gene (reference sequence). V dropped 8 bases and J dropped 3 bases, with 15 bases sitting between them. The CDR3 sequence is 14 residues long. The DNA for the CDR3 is TGTGCCAGTAGTATATCCGGGACCAATCAGCCCCAGCATTTT. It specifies CASSISGTNQPQHF.

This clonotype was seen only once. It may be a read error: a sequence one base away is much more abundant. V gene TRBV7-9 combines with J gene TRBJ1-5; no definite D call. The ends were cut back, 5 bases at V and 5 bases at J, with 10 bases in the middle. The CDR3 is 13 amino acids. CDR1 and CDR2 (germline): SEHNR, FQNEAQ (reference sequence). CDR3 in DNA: TGTGCCAGCAGCCCCGGAGTCGATCAGCCCCAGCATTTT. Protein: CASSPGVDQPQHF.

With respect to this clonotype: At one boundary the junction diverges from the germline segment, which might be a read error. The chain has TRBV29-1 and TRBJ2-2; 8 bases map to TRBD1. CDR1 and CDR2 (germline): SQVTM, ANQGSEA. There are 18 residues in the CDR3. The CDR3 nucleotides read TGCAGCGTTGAACTCGGAGGTTGGCGGACAGGGTTGACCGAGGAGCTGTTTTTT. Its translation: CSVELGGWRTGLTEELFF.

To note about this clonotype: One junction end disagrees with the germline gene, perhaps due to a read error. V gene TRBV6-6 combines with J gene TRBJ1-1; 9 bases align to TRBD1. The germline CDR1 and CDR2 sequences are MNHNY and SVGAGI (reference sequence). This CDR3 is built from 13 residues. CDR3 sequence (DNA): TGTGCCAGCAATTACACAGGGGGCACTGAAGCTTACTTT. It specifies CASNYTGGTEAYF.

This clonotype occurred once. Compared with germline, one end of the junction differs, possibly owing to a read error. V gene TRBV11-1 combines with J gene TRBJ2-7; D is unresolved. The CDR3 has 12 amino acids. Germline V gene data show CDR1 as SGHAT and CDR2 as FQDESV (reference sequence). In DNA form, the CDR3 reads TGTACAAGCAGCTGGAACTCCTATGAGCAGTACTTC. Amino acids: CTSSWNSYEQYF. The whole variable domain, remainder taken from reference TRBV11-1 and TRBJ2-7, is EAEVAQSPRYKITEKSQAVAFWCDPISGHATLYWYRQILGQGPELLVQFQDESVVDDSQLPKDRFSAERLKGVDSTLKIQPAELGDSAMYLCTSSWNSYEQYFGPGTRLTVT.

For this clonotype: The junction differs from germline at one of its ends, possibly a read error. CDR3 region: CTSGQPAPLHF. The DNA of the CDR3 is TGTACCAGCGGACAGCCAGCACCCCTCCACTTT. The chain combines TRBV19 with TRBJ1-6; TRBD1 is a possible D gene (6 bases). The CDR3 runs 11 residues. Germline V gene lookup returns CDR1 LNHDA and CDR2 SQIVND (reference sequence).

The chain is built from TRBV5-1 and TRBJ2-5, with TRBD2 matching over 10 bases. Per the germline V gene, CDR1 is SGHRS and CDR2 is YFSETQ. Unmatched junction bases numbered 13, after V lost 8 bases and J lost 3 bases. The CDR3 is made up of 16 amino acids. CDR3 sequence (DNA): TGCGCCAGGAGCCAATACGTTCTAGCGGGAGAAGAGACCCAGTACTTC. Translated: CARSQYVLAGEETQYF.

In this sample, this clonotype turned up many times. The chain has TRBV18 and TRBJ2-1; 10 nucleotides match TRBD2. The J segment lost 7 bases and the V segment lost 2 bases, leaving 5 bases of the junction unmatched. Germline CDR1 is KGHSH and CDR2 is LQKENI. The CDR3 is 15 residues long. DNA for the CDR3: TGTGCCAGCTCACCAACTAGCGGGATTAGGAATGAGCAGTTCTTC. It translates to CASSPTSGIRNEQFF. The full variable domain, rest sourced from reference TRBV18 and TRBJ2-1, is NAGVMQNPRHLVRRRGQEARLRCSPMKGHSHVYWYRQLPEEGLKFMVYLQKENIIDESGMPKERFSAEFPKEGPSILRIQQVVRGDSAAYFCASSPTSGIRNEQFFGPGTRLTVL.

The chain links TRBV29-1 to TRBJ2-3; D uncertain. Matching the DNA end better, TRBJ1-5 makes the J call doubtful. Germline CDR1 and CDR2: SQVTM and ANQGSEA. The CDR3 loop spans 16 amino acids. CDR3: CSVAGVDGRRSDTQHF. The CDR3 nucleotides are TGCAGCGTCGCTGGAGTGGACGGACGTAGATCAGATACGCAGCATTTT.

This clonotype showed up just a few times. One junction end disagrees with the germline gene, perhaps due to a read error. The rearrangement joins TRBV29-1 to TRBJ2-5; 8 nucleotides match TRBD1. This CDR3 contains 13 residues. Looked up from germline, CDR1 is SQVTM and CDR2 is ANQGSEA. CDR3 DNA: TGCAGCGCCCCTCGAGGACAGGGAGAGACCCACTACTTC. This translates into CSAPRGQGETHYF.

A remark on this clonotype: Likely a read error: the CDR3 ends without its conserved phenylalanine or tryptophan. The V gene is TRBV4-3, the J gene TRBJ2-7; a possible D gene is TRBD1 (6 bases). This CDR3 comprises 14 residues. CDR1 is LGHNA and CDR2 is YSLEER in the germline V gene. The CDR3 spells CTSSPNTGPYEQYL. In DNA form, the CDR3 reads TGCACCAGCAGTCCAAATACAGGGCCCTACGAGCAGTACTTA.

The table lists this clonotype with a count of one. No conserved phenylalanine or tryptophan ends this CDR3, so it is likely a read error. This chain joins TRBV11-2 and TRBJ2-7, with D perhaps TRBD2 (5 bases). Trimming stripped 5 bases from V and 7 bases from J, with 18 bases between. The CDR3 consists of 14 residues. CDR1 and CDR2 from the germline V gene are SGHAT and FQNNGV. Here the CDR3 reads CASSLWAYRDEQYI. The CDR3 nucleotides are TGTGCCAGCAGCCTCTGGGCCTATCGGGATGAGCAGTACATC.

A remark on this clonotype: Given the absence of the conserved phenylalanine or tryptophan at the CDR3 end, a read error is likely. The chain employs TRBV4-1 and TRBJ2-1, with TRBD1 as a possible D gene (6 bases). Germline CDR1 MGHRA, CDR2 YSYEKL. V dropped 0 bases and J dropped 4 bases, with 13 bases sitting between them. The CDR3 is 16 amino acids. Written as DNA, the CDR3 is TGCGCCAGCAGCCAAGAGGCCGCTACAGGGTACAATGAGCAGTTCCTC. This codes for CASSQEAATGYNEQFL.

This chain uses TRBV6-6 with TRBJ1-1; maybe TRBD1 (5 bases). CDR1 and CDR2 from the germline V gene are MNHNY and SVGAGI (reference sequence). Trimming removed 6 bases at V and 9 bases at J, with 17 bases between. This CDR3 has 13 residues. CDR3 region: CASSIWGTTKAFF. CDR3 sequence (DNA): TGTGCCAGCAGCATATGGGGGACTACTAAAGCTTTCTTT.

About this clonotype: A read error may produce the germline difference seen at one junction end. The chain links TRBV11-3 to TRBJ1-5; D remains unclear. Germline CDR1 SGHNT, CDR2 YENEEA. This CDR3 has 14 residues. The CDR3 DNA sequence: TGTGCCAGTAGTGACAACTATAGCAATCAGCTCCAGCATTTT. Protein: CASSDNYSNQLQHF.

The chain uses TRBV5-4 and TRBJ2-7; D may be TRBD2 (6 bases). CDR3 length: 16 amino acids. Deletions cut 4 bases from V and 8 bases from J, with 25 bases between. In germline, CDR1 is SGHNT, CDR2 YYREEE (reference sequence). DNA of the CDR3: TGTGCCAGCAGCAAGAATAGCGGAAGTCGAGGGGCCAAGCAGTACTTC. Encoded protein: CASSKNSGSRGAKQYF.

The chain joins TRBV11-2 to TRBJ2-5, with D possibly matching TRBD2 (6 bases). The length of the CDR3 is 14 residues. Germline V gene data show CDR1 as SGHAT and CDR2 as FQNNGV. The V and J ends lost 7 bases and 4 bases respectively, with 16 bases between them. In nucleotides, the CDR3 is TGTGCCAGCAACGTCAGTGGGGGACTAGAGACCCAGTACTTC. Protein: CASNVSGGLETQYF.

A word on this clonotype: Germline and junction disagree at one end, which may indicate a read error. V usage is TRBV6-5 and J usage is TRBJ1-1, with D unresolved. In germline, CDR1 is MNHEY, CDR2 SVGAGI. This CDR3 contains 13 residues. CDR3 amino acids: CASSLPSYTEAFF. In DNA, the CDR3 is TGTGCCAGCAGTCTACCCAGTTACACCGAAGCTTTCTTT.